Following are 8 T cell receptor beta chains from one sample sequenced in a study of CD8 T cells in ankylosing spondylitis. In TCRdb, the 5' RACE reads were re-called with MiXCR into one record per CDR3 protein. Among more than 500,000 distinct CDR3 sequences listed, about 5.2% were seen once. General study results and limits: It appeared that ankylosing spondylitis blood was characterized by a TCR beta motif of several highly homologous variants.

These receptors are not linked to any known antigen. The sample taken for sequencing was blood, either unsorted or a sorted T cell fraction (not recorded which). The receptors here all came from a male donor with ankylosing spondylitis.

This clonotype was observed at least ten times. The chain recombines TRBV5-1 with TRBJ2-3; no definite D call. Germline CDR1 and CDR2: SGHRS and YFSETQ. V was cut by 5 bases and J by 3 bases, with 13 bases left in between. This CDR3 contains 14 residues. The CDR3 reads CASSSAWPTDTQYF. The CDR3 DNA is TGCGCCAGCAGTTCAGCTTGGCCAACAGATACGCAGTATTTT.

This clonotype was seen many times. The genes are TRBV12-3 or TRBV12-4 and TRBJ2-3; the D gene is possibly TRBD1 (5 bases). This CDR3 spans 15 amino acids. Trimming pared 5 bases from V and 3 bases from J, leaving 15 bases between. The CDR3 sequence is CASSPHRFITDTQYF. CDR3 DNA sequence: TGTGCCAGCAGTCCCCACAGGTTCATAACAGATACGCAGTATTTT.

This clonotype has ten or more counts. J is TRBJ2-7 and V is TRBV3-1, with D perhaps assigned TRBD1 or TRBD2 (5 bases each). This CDR3 contains 12 residues. V lost 1 base and J lost 6, with 7 bases in between. Germline V lookup: CDR1 LGHDT, CDR2 YNNKEL (reference sequence). CDR3 amino acids: CASSQAGLEQYF. The CDR3 DNA reads TGTGCCAGCAGCCAAGCGGGGCTCGAGCAGTACTTC.

This clonotype was seen many times. The chain links TRBV29-1 to TRBJ1-4; maybe TRBD1 (6 bases). The germline V gene has CDR1 SQVTM and CDR2 ANQGSEA. The CDR3 is 14 residues long. V shed 5 bases and J shed 5 bases, with 15 bases lying between them. Here the CDR3 reads CSVSMGARNEKLFF. The CDR3 bases are TGCAGCGTTAGTATGGGGGCTCGGAATGAAAAACTGTTTTTT.

This clonotype came up many times. The V and J genes are TRBV20-1 and TRBJ1-6; TRBD1 might be the D (5 bases). Trimming removed 5 bases at V and 6 bases at J, with 11 bases between. The CDR3 length is 13 residues. Germline CDR1 and CDR2: DFQATT and SNEGSKA (reference sequence). The chain's CDR3 is CSASGAINSPLHF. The CDR3 region has the DNA TGCAGTGCTTCCGGGGCTATTAATTCACCCCTCCACTTT.

This clonotype was recorded at least ten times. V gene TRBV9 combines with J gene TRBJ2-3, with 9 bases fitting TRBD2. The CDR3 sequence is 16 residues long. Germline loops: CDR1 SGDLS, CDR2 YYNGEE. Germline trimming cut 4 bases from V and 5 bases from J; bases unmatched to any gene: 11. The CDR3 is CASSSRRGGPLDTQYF. The CDR3 nucleotides are TGTGCCAGCAGCTCTCGGCGGGGGGGCCCTCTAGATACGCAGTATTTT.

The genes are TRBV7-2 and TRBJ2-7; D gene uncertain. The CDR3 length is 13 residues. CDR1 and CDR2 (germline): SGHTA, FQGNSA. Trimming removed 6 bases from V and 3 bases from J, with 12 bases in between. The CDR3 region has the DNA TGTGCCAGCAGGTTCTCCCCGGACTACGAGCAGTACTTC. Amino acid sequence: CASRFSPDYEQYF.

This clonotype was detected ten times or more. The rearrangement links TRBV28 to TRBJ2-7; D is uncertain. The CDR3 extends over 14 amino acids. Trimming pared 7 bases from V and 0 bases from J, leaving 13 bases between. Germline CDR1 and CDR2: MDHEN and SYDVKM. The CDR3 reads CASTPWGPSYEQYF. For the CDR3, the DNA is TGTGCCAGCACACCCTGGGGTCCCTCCTACGAGCAGTACTTC.